The sequence of this TCR beta chain was determined in a study of technical replicates of blood from a handful of donors. This CDR3 comprises 15 residues. V dropped 6 bases and J dropped 5; count of bases not matched to a gene: 12. Per germline, CDR1 MDHEN and CDR2 SYDVKM. Using immunoSEQ multiplex PCR, the repertoire was profiled, and TCRdb retains in-frame clones only, with some absent. The sample carries about 89,000 clones, just under 95% recorded once. The V call is TRBV28, the J call TRBJ2-7, with 8 bases lining up with TRBD2. The receptor was isolated from a human donor in good health. The sequenced sample was T cells isolated from PBMCs. As DNA, the CDR3 is TGTGCCAGCAGACCATCCGGGACTAGGGTCGACGAGCAGTACTTC. It codes for CASRPSGTRVDEQYF. Full variable domain (missing parts from reference TRBV28 and TRBJ2-7): DVKVTQSSRYLVKRTGEKVFLECVQDMDHENMFWYRQDPGLGLRLIYFSYDVKMKEKGDIPEGYSVSREKKERFSLILESASTNQTSMYLCASRPSGTRVDEQYFGPGTRLTVT.